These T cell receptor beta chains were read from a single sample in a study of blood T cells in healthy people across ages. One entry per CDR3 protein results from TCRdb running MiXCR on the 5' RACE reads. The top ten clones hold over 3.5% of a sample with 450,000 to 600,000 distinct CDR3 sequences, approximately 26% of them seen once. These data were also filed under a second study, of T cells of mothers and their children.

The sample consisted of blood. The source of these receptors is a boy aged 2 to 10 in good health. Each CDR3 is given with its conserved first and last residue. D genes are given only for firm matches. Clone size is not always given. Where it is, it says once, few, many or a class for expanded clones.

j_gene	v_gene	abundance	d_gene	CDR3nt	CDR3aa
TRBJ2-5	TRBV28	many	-	TGTGCCAGCAGTTTGCGAAGGGGCCAAGAGACCCAGTACTTC	CASSLRRGQETQYF
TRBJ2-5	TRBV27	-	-	TGTGCCAGCAGCCGGCCCCGAGGGACCCAGTACTTC	CASSRPRGTQYF
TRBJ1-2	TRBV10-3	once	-	TGTGCCATCGGCAACGGCTATGGCTACACCTTC	CAIGNGYGYTF
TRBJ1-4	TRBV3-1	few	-	TGTGCCAGCAGCCAAGATGAGACAGATTCTAATGAAAAACTGTTTTTT	CASSQDETDSNEKLFF
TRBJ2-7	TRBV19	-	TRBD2	TGTGCCAGTAGTAACAGACTAGCGGCCGCCTACGAGCAGTACTTC	CASSNRLAAAYEQYF
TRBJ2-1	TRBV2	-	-	TGTGCCAGAGGGGACGGCTACAATGAGCAGTTCTTC	CARGDGYNEQFF
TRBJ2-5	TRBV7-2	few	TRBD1	TGTGCCAGCAGTCTTTACAGGGGGCAGACCCAGTACTTC	CASSLYRGQTQYF
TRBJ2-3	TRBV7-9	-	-	TGTGCCAGCAGCCTTGTAGGACCTATGACAGATACGCAGTATTTT	CASSLVGPMTDTQYF
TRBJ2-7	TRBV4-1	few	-	TGCGCCAGCAGCCAAGATCCGACCTACTACGAGCAGTACTTC	CASSQDPTYYEQYF
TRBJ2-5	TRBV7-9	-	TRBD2	TGTGCCAGCAGCTCGTGGACTAGTCAAGAGACCCAGTACTTC	CASSSWTSQETQYF
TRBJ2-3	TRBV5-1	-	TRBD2	TGCGCCAGCAGCCCGGAGGGGAGGGCCATTGCAGATACGCAGTATTTT	CASSPEGRAIADTQYF
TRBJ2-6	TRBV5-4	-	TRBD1	TGTGCCAGCTCGCGGACAGGAATACTCTCTGGGGCCAACGTCCTGACTTTC	CASSRTGILSGANVLTF
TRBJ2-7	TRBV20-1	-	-	TGCAGTGCTAGAGGCTGGGGGCCTTACGAGCAGTACTTC	CSARGWGPYEQYF
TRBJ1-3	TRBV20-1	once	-	TGCAGTGCCCCTGACAGGACTGCTGGAAACACCATATATTTT	CSAPDRTAGNTIYF
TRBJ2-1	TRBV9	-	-	TGTGCCAGCAGCGTAGGGCGGGCGGTGGGGAATGAGCAGTTCTTC	CASSVGRAVGNEQFF
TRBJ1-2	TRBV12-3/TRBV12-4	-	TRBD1	TGTGCCAGCACCGAAACAGGGGGCGGACACTATGGCTACACCTTC	CASTETGGGHYGYTF